These 15 T cell receptor beta chains originate from one sample sequenced in a study of neurological immune-mediated disorders. TCRdb re-called the 5' RACE reads with MiXCR, one entry per CDR3 protein. Seen here are about 50,000 distinct CDR3 sequences, roughly 15% observed once, and the top ten hold 4.4%. The sample was PBMCs. All receptors come from a man in his 60s in good health.

J is TRBJ1-5 and V is TRBV19, with a possible D match to TRBD1 (6 bases). Germline V gives CDR1 LNHDA, CDR2 SQIVND (reference sequence). V shed 5 bases and J shed 9 bases, with 11 bases lying between them. The CDR3 sequence is 12 residues long. CDR3 sequence reads: CASSSGGGPQHF. CDR3 DNA sequence: TGTGCCAGTAGTTCTGGAGGGGGGCCCCAGCATTTT.

This clonotype was counted many times. Here the CDR3 reads CASSSNTGELFF. The DNA of the CDR3 is TGTGCCAGCTCATCGAACACCGGGGAGCTGTTTTTT. The J gene is TRBJ2-2, the V gene TRBV18; D remains ambiguous. Germline V gene lookup returns CDR1 KGHSH and CDR2 LQKENI. The CDR3 is made up of 12 amino acids. V gave up 5 bases and J gave up 0 bases, with 1 base separating them. The whole variable domain, filled in from reference TRBV18 and TRBJ2-2, reads NAGVMQNPRHLVRRRGQEARLRCSPMKGHSHVYWYRQLPEEGLKFMVYLQKENIIDESGMPKERFSAEFPKEGPSILRIQQVVRGDSAAYFCASSSNTGELFFGEGSRLTVL.

This chain links TRBV5-6 with TRBJ2-1, with a weak D call TRBD1 (6 bases). Germline CDR1 SGHDT, CDR2 YYEEEE. V was trimmed by 4 bases and J by 2 bases, leaving 13 bases between them. The CDR3 runs 15 residues. CDR3 region: CASSVGANPYNEQFF. In DNA, the CDR3 is TGTGCCAGCAGCGTGGGGGCGAATCCCTACAATGAGCAGTTCTTC.

This clonotype has ten or more counts. The V and J genes are TRBV4-3 and TRBJ1-4; TRBD1 matches at 9 bases. From germline, CDR1 is LGHNA and CDR2 YSLEER. V trimming: 0 bases; J trimming: 5 bases; junction bases outside the gene matches: 7. The CDR3 is made up of 17 amino acids. The CDR3 loop reads CASSQDAPGTGNEKLFF. In DNA, the CDR3 is TGCGCCAGCAGCCAAGATGCCCCCGGGACAGGGAATGAAAAACTGTTTTTT.

The CDR3 DNA reads as TGTGCCAGCAGCCAAGGTCCGCACCCCTTCAATGAGCAGTTCTTC. The encoded protein is CASSQGPHPFNEQFF. The chain carries TRBV3-1 and TRBJ2-1; D unclear. Germline loops: CDR1 LGHDT, CDR2 YNNKEL (reference sequence). The CDR3 loop spans 15 amino acids. The V and J ends lost 1 base and 6 bases respectively, with 13 bases between them.

This clonotype was recorded many times. The genes are TRBV11-3 and TRBJ2-1, with 9 bases aligning to TRBD2. There are 15 residues in the CDR3. Germline CDR1 reads SGHNT; CDR2 reads YENEEA. Trimming at V came to 1 base and at J to 7 bases, leaving 5 bases not matched to a gene. CDR3: CASSLGSGRPNEQFF. The CDR3 DNA reads TGTGCCAGCAGCTTAGGTAGCGGGAGACCTAATGAGCAGTTCTTC.

This clonotype appeared many times. J is TRBJ2-5 and V is TRBV7-2; D is perhaps TRBD1 or TRBD2 (5 bases each). Trimming stripped 3 bases from V and 4 bases from J, with 12 bases between. Germline values: CDR1 SGHTA, CDR2 FQGNSA. The CDR3 loop spans 14 amino acids. CDR3 amino acids: CASSFGTAIETQYF. Written as DNA, the CDR3 is TGTGCCAGCAGCTTTGGGACCGCAATAGAGACCCAGTACTTC.

This clonotype was seen at least ten times. The CDR3 is CSALPGGNTYEQYF. CDR3 sequence (DNA): TGCAGTGCTCTCCCTGGCGGGAATACCTACGAGCAGTACTTC. The genes are TRBV20-1 and TRBJ2-7; D is possibly TRBD2 (6 bases). This CDR3 is 14 amino acids long. Trimming removed 5 bases from V and 2 bases from J, with 16 bases in between. CDR1 is DFQATT and CDR2 is SNEGSKA in the germline V gene (reference sequence).

Ten or more counts support this clonotype. The chain combines TRBV29-1 with TRBJ2-3, with 8 bases identical to TRBD1. V lost 6 bases to trimming and J lost 3 bases; unmatched junction nucleotides: 8. The CDR3 is 14 residues long. Germline CDR1 and CDR2: SQVTM and ANQGSEA. The CDR3 bases are TGCAGCGTGGATTCAGGGGGCTGGACAGATACGCAGTATTTT. Translated: CSVDSGGWTDTQYF.

Notes on this clonotype: Possible read error: a much larger clone is one base away. CDR3 DNA sequence: TGTGCCAGTAGTGCACTAGGCGTGGTGGTACAAGAGACCCAGTACTTC. Its translation: CASSALGVVVQETQYF. The J gene is TRBJ2-5, the V gene TRBV19, with D perhaps matching TRBD2 (5 bases). Germline V gene data show CDR1 as LNHDA and CDR2 as SQIVND (reference sequence). V lost 5 bases and J lost 2, with 18 bases in between. The CDR3 sequence is 16 residues long.

In this sample, this clonotype turned up many times. The chain employs TRBV9 and TRBJ2-3, with D perhaps TRBD2 (6 bases). The germline gives CDR1 SGDLS, CDR2 YYNGEE. The CDR3 has 15 amino acids. Trimming shortened V by 4 bases and J by 0 bases, and 12 bases separated the two germline ends. The chain's CDR3 is CASSFGSSSTDTQYF. CDR3 nucleotides: TGTGCCAGCAGCTTCGGGAGTAGTAGCACAGATACGCAGTATTTT. The variable domain in full, with the rest retrieved from reference TRBV9 and TRBJ2-3, is DSGVTQTPKHLITATGQRVTLRCSPRSGDLSVYWYQQSLDQGLQFLIQYYNGEERAKGNILERFSAQQFPDLHSELNLSSLELGDSALYFCASSFGSSSTDTQYFGPGTRLTVL.

The CDR3 sequence: CASSLVVAEQYEQYF. The CDR3 DNA follows: TGTGCCAGCAGCTTGGTGGTAGCGGAACAATACGAGCAGTACTTC. The rearrangement links TRBV5-5 to TRBJ2-7, with a possible D match to TRBD2 (6 bases). Germline CDR1 is SGHKS and CDR2 is YYEKEE (reference sequence). V gave up 0 bases and J gave up 4 bases, with 14 bases separating them. The CDR3 consists of 15 residues.

This clonotype was picked up a small number of times. The gene calls are TRBV12-3 or TRBV12-4 and TRBJ2-7, with 9 nucleotides matching TRBD2. The J segment lost 5 bases and the V segment lost 4 bases, leaving 15 bases of the junction unmatched. CDR3 length: 17 residues. CDR3 loop: CASSSISGSTLGNEQYF. The CDR3 region has the DNA TGTGCCAGCAGTTCCATTAGCGGGAGCACCCTTGGGAACGAGCAGTACTTC.

This clonotype was detected ten times or more. CDR3 sequence: CASSFRAGGSTDTQYF. The CDR3, as DNA: TGTGCCAGCAGTTTTAGGGCGGGAGGGAGCACAGATACGCAGTATTTT. The rearrangement uses TRBV12-3 or TRBV12-4 and TRBJ2-3; the match to TRBD2 covers 9 bases. The CDR3 consists of 16 residues. The V and J ends lost 3 bases and 0 bases, in that order; junction bases with no gene match: 4.

This clonotype was recorded many times. The chain links TRBV7-9 to TRBJ2-7; 7 bases fit TRBD1. Germline CDR1 SEHNR, CDR2 FQNEAQ (reference sequence). Losses at the gene ends were 6 bases for V and 3 bases for J; bases not matched to a gene: 8. The length of the CDR3 is 14 residues. The CDR3: CASRTGTEGYEQYF. In nucleotides, the CDR3 is TGTGCCAGCAGAACCGGGACAGAAGGCTACGAGCAGTACTTC.